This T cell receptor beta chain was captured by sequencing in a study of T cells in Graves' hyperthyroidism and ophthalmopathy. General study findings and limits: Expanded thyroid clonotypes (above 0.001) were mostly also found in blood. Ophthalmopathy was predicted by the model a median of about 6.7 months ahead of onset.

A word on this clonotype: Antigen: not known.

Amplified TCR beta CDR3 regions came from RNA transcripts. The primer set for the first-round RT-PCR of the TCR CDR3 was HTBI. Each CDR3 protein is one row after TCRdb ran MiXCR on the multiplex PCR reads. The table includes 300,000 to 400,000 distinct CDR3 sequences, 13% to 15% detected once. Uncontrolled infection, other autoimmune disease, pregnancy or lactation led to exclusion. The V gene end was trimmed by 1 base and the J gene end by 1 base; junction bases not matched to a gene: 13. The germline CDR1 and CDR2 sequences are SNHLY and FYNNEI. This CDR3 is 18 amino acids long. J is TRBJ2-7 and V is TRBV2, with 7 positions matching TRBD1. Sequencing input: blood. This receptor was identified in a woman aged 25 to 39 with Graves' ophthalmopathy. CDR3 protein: CASSEVDWDSHLSYEQYF. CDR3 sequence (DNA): TGTGCCAGCAGTGAAGTAGATTGGGACAGCCACCTTTCCTACGAGCAGTACTTC.